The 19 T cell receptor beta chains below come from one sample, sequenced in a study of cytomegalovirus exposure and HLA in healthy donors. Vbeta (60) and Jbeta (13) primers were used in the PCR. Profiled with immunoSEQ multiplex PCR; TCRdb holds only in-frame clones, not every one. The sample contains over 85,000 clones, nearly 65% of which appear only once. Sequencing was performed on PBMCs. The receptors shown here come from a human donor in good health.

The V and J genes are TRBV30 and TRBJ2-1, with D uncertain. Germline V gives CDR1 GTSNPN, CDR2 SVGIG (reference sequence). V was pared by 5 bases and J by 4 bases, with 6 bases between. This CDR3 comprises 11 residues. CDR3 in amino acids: CAWGKYNEQFF. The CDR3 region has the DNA TGTGCCTGGGGCAAGTACAATGAGCAGTTCTTC.

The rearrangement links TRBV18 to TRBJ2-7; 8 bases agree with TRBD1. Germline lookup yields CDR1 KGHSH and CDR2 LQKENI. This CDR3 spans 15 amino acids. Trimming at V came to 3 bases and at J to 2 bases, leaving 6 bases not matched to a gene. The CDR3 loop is CASSPTNRGTYEQYF. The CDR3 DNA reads TGTGCCAGCTCACCGACGAACAGGGGGACCTACGAGCAGTACTTC.

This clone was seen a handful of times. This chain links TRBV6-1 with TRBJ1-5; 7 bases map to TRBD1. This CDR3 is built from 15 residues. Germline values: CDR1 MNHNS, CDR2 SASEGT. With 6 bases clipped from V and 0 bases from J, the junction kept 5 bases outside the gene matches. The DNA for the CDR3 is TGTGCCAGCAGGGCGACAGGGAATAGCAATCAGCCCCAGCATTTT. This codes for CASRATGNSNQPQHF.

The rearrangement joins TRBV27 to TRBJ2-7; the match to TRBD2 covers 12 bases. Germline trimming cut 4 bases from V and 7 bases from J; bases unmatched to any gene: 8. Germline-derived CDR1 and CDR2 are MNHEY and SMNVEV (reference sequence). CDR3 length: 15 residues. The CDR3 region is CASSSRLAGVWEQYF. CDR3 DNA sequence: TGTGCCAGCAGTTCACGACTAGCGGGAGTGTGGGAGCAGTACTTC.

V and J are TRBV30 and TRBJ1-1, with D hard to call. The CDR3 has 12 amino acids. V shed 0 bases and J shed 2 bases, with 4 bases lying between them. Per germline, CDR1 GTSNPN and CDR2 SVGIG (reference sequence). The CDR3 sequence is CAWSVANTEAFF. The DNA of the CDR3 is TGTGCCTGGAGTGTGGCCAACACTGAAGCTTTCTTT.

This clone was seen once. The CDR3 protein is CASSVMRGTGVSGELFF. The CDR3 nucleotides read TGCGCCAGCAGTGTAATGCGGGGGACAGGTGTCTCCGGGGAGCTGTTTTTT. The chain has TRBV10-2 and TRBJ2-2; D possibly corresponds to TRBD1 (8 bases). The germline V gene encodes CDR1 WSHSY and CDR2 SAAADI. Trimming took off 4 bases at V and 6 bases at J, with 21 bases between the two ends. There are 17 residues in the CDR3.

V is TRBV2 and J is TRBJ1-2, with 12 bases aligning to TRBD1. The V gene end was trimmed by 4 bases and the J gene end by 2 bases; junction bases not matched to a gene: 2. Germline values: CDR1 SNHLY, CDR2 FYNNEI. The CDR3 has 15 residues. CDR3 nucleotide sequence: TGTGCCAGCAGTGCGGGACAGGGGGCGAACTATGGCTACACCTTC. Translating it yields CASSAGQGANYGYTF.

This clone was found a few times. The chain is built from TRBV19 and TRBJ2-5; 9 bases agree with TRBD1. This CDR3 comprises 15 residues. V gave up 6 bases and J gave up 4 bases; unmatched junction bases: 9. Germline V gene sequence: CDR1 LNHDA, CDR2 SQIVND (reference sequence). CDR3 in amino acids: CASSQPGQGAETQYF. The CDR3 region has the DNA TGTGCCAGTAGCCAGCCGGGACAGGGAGCAGAGACCCAGTACTTC.

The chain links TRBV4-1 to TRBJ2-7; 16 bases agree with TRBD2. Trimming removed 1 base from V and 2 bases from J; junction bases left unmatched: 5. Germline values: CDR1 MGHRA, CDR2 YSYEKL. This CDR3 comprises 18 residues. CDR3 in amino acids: CASSQVGTSGRETYEQYF. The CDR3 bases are TGCGCCAGCAGCCAAGTGGGGACTAGCGGGAGGGAAACCTACGAGCAGTACTTC.

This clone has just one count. The CDR3 DNA is TGTGCCAGCAGCGCACAGGGGAGTGGAACTGAAGCTTTCTTT. Protein product: CASSAQGSGTEAFF. This chain connects TRBV5-6 to TRBJ1-1; 7 bases are shared with TRBD1. The germline gives CDR1 SGHDT, CDR2 YYEEEE. The CDR3 is 14 amino acids. Trimming removed 4 bases from V and 5 bases from J; junction bases left unmatched: 8.

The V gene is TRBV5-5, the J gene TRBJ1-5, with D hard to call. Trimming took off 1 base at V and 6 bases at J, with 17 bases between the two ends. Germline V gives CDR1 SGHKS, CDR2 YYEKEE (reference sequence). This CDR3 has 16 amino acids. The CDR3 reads CASSLSPSEGFQPQHF. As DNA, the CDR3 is TGTGCCAGCAGCTTGAGCCCCTCAGAGGGCTTTCAGCCCCAGCATTTT.

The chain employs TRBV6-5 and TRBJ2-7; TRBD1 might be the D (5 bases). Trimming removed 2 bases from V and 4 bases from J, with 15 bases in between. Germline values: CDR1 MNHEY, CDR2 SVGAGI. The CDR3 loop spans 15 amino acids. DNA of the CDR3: TGTGCCAGCAGTTACGCGCCGACAGAAACTTACGAGCAGTACTTC. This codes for CASSYAPTETYEQYF.

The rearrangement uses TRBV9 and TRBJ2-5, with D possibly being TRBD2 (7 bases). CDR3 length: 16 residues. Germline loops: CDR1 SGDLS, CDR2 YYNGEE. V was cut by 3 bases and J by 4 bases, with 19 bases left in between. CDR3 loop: CASSAGGGKRPETQYF. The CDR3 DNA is TGTGCCAGCAGCGCGGGGGGCGGCAAGCGGCCAGAGACCCAGTACTTC.

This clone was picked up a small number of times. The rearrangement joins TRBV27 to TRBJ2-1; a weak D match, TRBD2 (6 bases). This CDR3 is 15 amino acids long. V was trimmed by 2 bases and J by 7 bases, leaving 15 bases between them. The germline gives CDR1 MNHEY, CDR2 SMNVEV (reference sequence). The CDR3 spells CASSLNAGLVNEQFF. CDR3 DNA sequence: TGTGCCAGCAGTTTAAACGCGGGGTTGGTAAATGAGCAGTTCTTC.

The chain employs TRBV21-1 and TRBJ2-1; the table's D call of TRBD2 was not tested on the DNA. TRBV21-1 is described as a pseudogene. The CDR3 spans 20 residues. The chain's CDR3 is CASSDKNPLSGRASYNEQFF. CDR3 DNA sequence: TGTGCCAGCAGCGACAAAAATCCCCTTAGCGGGAGGGCTTCCTACAATGAGCAGTTCTTC.

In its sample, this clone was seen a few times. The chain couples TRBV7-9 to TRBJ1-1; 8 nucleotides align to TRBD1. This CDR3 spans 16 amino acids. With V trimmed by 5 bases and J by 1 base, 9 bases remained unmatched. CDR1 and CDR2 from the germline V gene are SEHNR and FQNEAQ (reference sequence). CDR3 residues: CASSPKQGEANTEAFF. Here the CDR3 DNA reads TGTGCCAGCAGCCCAAAACAGGGGGAGGCGAACACTGAAGCTTTCTTT.

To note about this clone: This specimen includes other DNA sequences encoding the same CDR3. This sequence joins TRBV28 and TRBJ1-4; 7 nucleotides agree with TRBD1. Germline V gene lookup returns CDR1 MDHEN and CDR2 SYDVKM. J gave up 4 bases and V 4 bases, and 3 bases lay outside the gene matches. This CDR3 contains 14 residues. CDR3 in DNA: TGTGCCAGCAGTTCCCGACAGGGTAATGAAAAACTGTTTTTT. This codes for CASSSRQGNEKLFF.

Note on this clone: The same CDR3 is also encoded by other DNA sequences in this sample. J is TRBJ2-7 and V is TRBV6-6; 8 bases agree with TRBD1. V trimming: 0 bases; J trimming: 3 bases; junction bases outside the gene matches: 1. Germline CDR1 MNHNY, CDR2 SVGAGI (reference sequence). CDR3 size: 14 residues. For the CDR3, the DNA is TGTGCCAGCAGTTACTCGGGACAGGACTACGAGCAGTACTTC. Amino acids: CASSYSGQDYEQYF.

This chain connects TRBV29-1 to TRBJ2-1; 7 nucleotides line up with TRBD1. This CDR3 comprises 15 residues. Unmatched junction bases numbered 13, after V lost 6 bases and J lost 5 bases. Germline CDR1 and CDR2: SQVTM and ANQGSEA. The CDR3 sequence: CSVTLGDRVNNEQFF. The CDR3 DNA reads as TGCAGCGTGACCCTGGGCGACAGGGTAAACAATGAGCAGTTCTTC.